These 18 T cell receptor beta chains came from one sample sequenced in a study of identical twins. TCRdb re-called the 5' RACE reads with MiXCR, one entry per CDR3 protein. Among about 200,000 distinct CDR3 sequences listed, 7.5% were seen once. These data were likewise used in another study, on yellow fever vaccine responses in identical twins.

Input material: memory (CD45RO+) T cells sorted from blood. The origin of the receptors is a woman younger than 35 in good health.

In its sample, this clonotype was seen a few times. The chain joins TRBV20-1 to TRBJ2-1, with D perhaps assigned TRBD1 or TRBD2 (5 bases each). From germline, CDR1 is DFQATT and CDR2 SNEGSKA (reference sequence). The V gene lost 6 bases and the J gene lost 6 bases, with 15 bases spanning the gap. The CDR3 spans 13 residues. The CDR3 nucleotides are TGCAGTGCCCCGGACTCAGGGCGCAATGAGCAGTTCTTC. As protein: CSAPDSGRNEQFF.

This sequence joins TRBV2 and TRBJ2-5; D gene unclear. The CDR3 runs 11 residues. The V gene lost 6 bases and the J gene lost 7 bases, with 9 bases spanning the gap. Germline CDR1 SNHLY, CDR2 FYNNEI. DNA of the CDR3: TGTGCCAGCAGCATGAAGGGGACCCAGTACTTC. Residues: CASSMKGTQYF.

The table lists this clonotype with many counts. V and J are TRBV12-3 or TRBV12-4 and TRBJ1-3; D unclear. CDR3 size: 13 residues. V shed 10 bases and J shed 0 bases, with 10 bases lying between them. The CDR3: CATENFSGNTIYF. CDR3 coding DNA: TGTGCCACCGAGAATTTCTCTGGAAACACCATATATTTT.

This clonotype was detected only a few times. The chain couples TRBV20-1 to TRBJ2-3, with no clear D. Trimming took 3 bases from V and 1 from J, leaving 14 bases between them. The CDR3 sequence is 15 residues long. Per the germline V gene, CDR1 is DFQATT and CDR2 is SNEGSKA (reference sequence). CDR3 in DNA: TGCAGTGCTAGCGATAGGTGGCAGGGCACAGATACGCAGTATTTT. Translation: CSASDRWQGTDTQYF.

This clonotype turned up a few times. The chain combines TRBV28 with TRBJ2-3; 8 positions match TRBD1. Trimming at V came to 5 bases and at J to 5 bases, leaving 6 bases not matched to a gene. The CDR3 runs to 14 residues. From germline, CDR1 is MDHEN and CDR2 SYDVKM. The CDR3, as DNA: TGTGCCAGCAGTCATCAGGGGGCTAAAGATACGCAGTATTTT. This gives the protein CASSHQGAKDTQYF.

This clonotype has a count of ten or more. This chain connects TRBV10-2 to TRBJ2-6, with D unclear. The length of the CDR3 is 15 residues. The germline V and J ends were trimmed by 3 bases and 1 base, with 7 bases remaining between them. Germline V gene lookup returns CDR1 WSHSY and CDR2 SAAADI. The CDR3 sequence is CASSDRVSGANVLTF. CDR3 DNA sequence: TGCGCCAGCAGTGATCGGGTATCTGGGGCCAACGTCCTGACTTTC.

This clonotype was seen a few times. The V gene is TRBV15, the J gene TRBJ1-2; 7 bases are a match to TRBD1. The CDR3 sequence is 15 residues long. With 0 bases clipped from V and 8 bases from J, the junction kept 9 bases outside the gene matches. The germline V gene has CDR1 LNHNV and CDR2 YYDKDF (reference sequence). The CDR3 DNA is TGTGCCACCAGCAGAGATGGGACAGTTGGTATCGGCTACACCTTC. It codes for CATSRDGTVGIGYTF.

About this clonotype itself: The germline gene is not matched at one end of the junction; a read error may be the cause. J is TRBJ2-5 and V is TRBV19; D might be TRBD1 (6 bases). This CDR3 region has 14 residues. Germline-derived CDR1 and CDR2 are LNHDA and SQIVND (reference sequence). The CDR3 region has the DNA TGTGCCAGTAGTATTCGGACAGACCAAGAGGCCCAGTACTTC. It translates to CASSIRTDQEAQYF.

The chain couples TRBV11-2 to TRBJ2-5; unclear D gene. V was clipped by 5 bases and J by 2 bases, with 12 bases between them. Germline-derived CDR1 and CDR2 are SGHAT and FQNNGV. This CDR3 has 14 amino acids. Written as DNA, the CDR3 is TGTGCCAGCAGCGCAAGTGGAGCGCAAGAGACCCAGTACTTC. Protein: CASSASGAQETQYF.

This clonotype was found a few times. The chain carries TRBV3-1 and TRBJ1-5, with D hard to call. The CDR3 is 15 amino acids. Trimming cost V 1 base and J 2 bases, with 9 bases left between them. Germline-derived CDR1 and CDR2 are LGHDT and YNNKEL (reference sequence). The CDR3 reads CASSQGRSGNQPQHF. The CDR3 DNA reads as TGTGCCAGCAGCCAAGGGAGATCCGGCAATCAGCCCCAGCATTTT.

The DNA for the CDR3 is TGCGCCAGCAGCCTGGACAGGGGAGTAGGGGAGCTGTTTTTT. It encodes CASSLDRGVGELFF. The chain employs TRBV5-1 and TRBJ2-2; 9 nucleotides align to TRBD1. J lost 8 bases, V lost 4 bases, and 6 bases had no gene match. Germline assignment: CDR1 SGHRS and CDR2 YFSETQ. The length of the CDR3 is 14 residues.

This clonotype occurred many times. The J gene is TRBJ2-7, the V gene TRBV28; D ambiguous. The CDR3 totals 15 residues. V was shortened by 2 bases and J by 0 bases, with 11 bases between the two germline ends. Germline V lookup: CDR1 MDHEN, CDR2 SYDVKM. The CDR3 protein is CASSLGITSSYEQYF. The CDR3 DNA sequence: TGTGCCAGCAGTTTAGGGATAACAAGCTCCTACGAGCAGTACTTC.

This clonotype was seen at least ten times. The gene calls are TRBV28 and TRBJ1-1; D is unclear. Germline CDR1 and CDR2: MDHEN and SYDVKM. V shed 4 bases and J shed 8 bases, with 11 bases lying between them. This CDR3 spans 12 amino acids. CDR3 sequence: CASSSSVTEAFF. As DNA, the CDR3 is TGTGCCAGCAGTTCGTCAGTGACCGAAGCTTTCTTT.

This clonotype appeared a few times. The gene calls are TRBV5-1 and TRBJ1-2; no clear D. Germline V gene lookup returns CDR1 SGHRS and CDR2 YFSETQ. Trimming pared 0 bases from V and 0 bases from J, leaving 6 bases between. The CDR3 consists of 14 residues. Here the CDR3 reads CASSLGQPNYGYTF. The CDR3 coding sequence is TGCGCCAGCAGCTTGGGGCAGCCTAACTATGGCTACACCTTC.

This clonotype was seen a handful of times. The chain has TRBV25-1 and TRBJ2-5; 8 bases are a match to TRBD1. Germline V CDR1 and CDR2: MGHDK, SYGVNS. The CDR3 is 14 residues long. V lost 5 bases, J lost 5 bases, and 7 bases stayed unmatched. CDR3: CASSTSGGGETQYF. CDR3 sequence (DNA): TGTGCCAGCAGTACCTCAGGGGGCGGCGAGACCCAGTACTTC. Based on the CDR3 plus reference TRBV25-1 and TRBJ2-5, the full variable domain is EADIYQTPRYLVIGTGKKITLECSQTMGHDKMYWYQQDPGMELHLIHYSYGVNSTEKGDLSSESTVSRIRTEHFPLTLESARPSHTSQYLCASSTSGGGETQYFGPGTRLLVL.

The CDR3 here is CASSPLTGPNYGYTF. The DNA of the CDR3 is TGTGCCAGCTCACCACTGACAGGCCCCAACTATGGCTACACCTTC. This rearrangement joins TRBV18 to TRBJ1-2, with a weak D call TRBD1 (6 bases). This CDR3 is built from 15 residues. Trimming shortened V by 1 base and J by 2 bases, and 11 bases separated the two germline ends. Looked up from germline, CDR1 is KGHSH and CDR2 is LQKENI.

This clonotype was recorded at least ten times. The chain is built from TRBV27 and TRBJ2-7, with D perhaps matching TRBD1 or TRBD2 (5 bases each). The CDR3 totals 14 residues. CDR1 and CDR2 from the germline V gene are MNHEY and SMNVEV (reference sequence). Trimming stripped 2 bases from V and 1 base from J, with 9 bases between. CDR3 sequence: CASSLDGASYEQYF. The CDR3 DNA is TGTGCCAGCAGTTTAGACGGGGCTTCCTACGAGCAGTACTTC.

This clonotype occurred many times. The chain carries TRBV29-1 and TRBJ2-1, with unresolved D. Germline V gene sequence: CDR1 SQVTM, CDR2 ANQGSEA. The CDR3 covers 13 residues. The V end lost 0 bases, the J end lost 7 bases, and 10 bases lay between the germline ends. CDR3 amino acids: CSVEDLAGNEQFF. CDR3 coding DNA: TGCAGCGTTGAAGATCTCGCTGGGAATGAGCAGTTCTTC.